The 17 T cell receptor beta chains reported below all come from one sample, sequenced in a study of cytomegalovirus exposure and HLA in healthy donors. This PCR relied on a set of 60 Vbeta primers and 13 Jbeta primers. The method was immunoSEQ multiplex PCR; TCRdb's version includes in-frame clones alone and lacks a portion of them. The table lists about 110,000 clones, 78% of them singletons, with under 1.5% in the top ten. Sample: PBMCs. The receptors derive from a woman in her twenties or thirties in good health and CMV-seronegative.

The CDR3 coding sequence is TGTGCCTGGAGTTACATGAACACTGAAGCTTTCTTT. Its translation is CAWSYMNTEAFF. The V and J genes are TRBV30 and TRBJ1-1; D gene ambiguous. Trimming cost V 2 bases and J 0 bases, with 4 bases left between them. Germline V gene lookup returns CDR1 GTSNPN and CDR2 SVGIG (reference sequence). CDR3 length equals 12 residues. Complete variable domain (other parts from reference TRBV30 and TRBJ1-1): SQTIHQWPATLVQPVGSPLSLECTVEGTSNPNLYWYRQAAGRGLQLLFYSVGIGQISSEVPQNLSASRPQDRQFILSSKKLLLSDSGFYLCAWSYMNTEAFFGQGTRLTVV.

V and J are TRBV4-3 and TRBJ2-7; 8 bases align to TRBD2. The CDR3 has 15 amino acids. Germline V gene sequence: CDR1 LGHNA, CDR2 YSLEER. J lost 4 bases, V lost 1 base, and 6 bases had no gene match. CDR3 nucleotides: TGCGCCAGCAGCCAAGGTCGGGAGGGCGGGTACGAGCAGTACTTC. Its translation is CASSQGREGGYEQYF.

The rearrangement uses TRBV19 and TRBJ2-1, with D unclear. Germline V gene sequence: CDR1 LNHDA, CDR2 SQIVND (reference sequence). This CDR3 has 16 residues. Trimming left V 5 bases short and J 3 bases short, with 17 bases between. CDR3 nucleotides: TGTGCCAGTAGTCCGCGAGTCCTTACCATCTACAATGAGCAGTTCTTC. Translating gives CASSPRVLTIYNEQFF.

The chain couples TRBV7-9 to TRBJ2-7; 7 bases align to TRBD1. The CDR3 spans 16 residues. Germline V CDR1 and CDR2: SEHNR, FQNEAQ (reference sequence). Unmatched junction bases numbered 12, after V lost 5 bases and J lost 2 bases. CDR3 nucleotide sequence: TGTGCCAGCAGCACCTCGACAGGGAATTTGCCCTACGAGCAGTACTTC. Its translation is CASSTSTGNLPYEQYF. Drawing the rest from reference TRBV7-9 and TRBJ2-7, the complete variable domain is DTGVSQNPRHKITKRGQNVTFRCDPISEHNRLYWYRQTLGQGPEFLTYFQNEAQLEKSRLLSDRFSAERPKGSFSTLEIQRTEQGDSAMYLCASSTSTGNLPYEQYFGPGTRLTVT.

This chain links TRBV28 with TRBJ2-5; D is unresolved. This CDR3 contains 12 residues. With 7 bases removed from V and 3 bases from J, the gap between germline ends came to 9 bases. Looked up from germline, CDR1 is MDHEN and CDR2 is SYDVKM. The CDR3 DNA reads as TGTGCCAGCACCCGGTCCAAAGAGACCCAGTACTTC. This gives the protein CASTRSKETQYF.

The chain recombines TRBV27 with TRBJ2-2, with D possibly matching TRBD1 (6 bases). CDR1 is MNHEY and CDR2 is SMNVEV in the germline V gene (reference sequence). CDR3 length: 14 residues. V gave up 4 bases and J gave up 3 bases, with 9 bases separating them. The CDR3 DNA reads TGTGCCAGCAGTTGGACAGTGGACACCGGGGAGCTGTTTTTT. Protein sequence: CASSWTVDTGELFF.

The V call is TRBV7-2, the J call TRBJ1-2, with D perhaps matching TRBD1 (5 bases). This CDR3 comprises 17 residues. The V gene's germline CDR1 is SGHTA and CDR2 FQGNSA. V dropped 1 base and J dropped 6 bases, with 21 bases sitting between them. CDR3 sequence: CASSLGSTGFASNGYTF. The CDR3 DNA is TGTGCCAGCAGCTTAGGGAGCACAGGTTTCGCCTCAAATGGCTACACCTTC.

The chain joins TRBV6-5 to TRBJ2-5; TRBD2 might be the D (6 bases). This CDR3 region has 15 residues. Trimming left V 5 bases short and J 4 bases short, with 17 bases between. Looked up from germline, CDR1 is MNHEY and CDR2 is SVGAGI. The CDR3 DNA reads TGTGCCAGCAGTCCGCGGTTAGGAGGGGCAGAGACCCAGTACTTC. Amino acid sequence: CASSPRLGGAETQYF.

This chain connects TRBV28 to TRBJ2-1; D is uncertain. The germline V and J ends were trimmed by 5 bases and 4 bases, with 12 bases remaining between them. The CDR3 spans 14 residues. The germline CDR1 and CDR2 sequences are MDHEN and SYDVKM. CDR3 DNA sequence: TGTGCCAGCAGTGTTTTCGGTCAATACAATGAGCAGTTCTTC. Protein sequence: CASSVFGQYNEQFF.

V is TRBV9 and J is TRBJ2-1; tentatively, D is TRBD1 (6 bases). Deletions cut 3 bases from V and 8 bases from J, with 15 bases between. The CDR3 has 14 amino acids. Germline assignment: CDR1 SGDLS and CDR2 YYNGEE. The CDR3: CASSARTGWDEQFF. The CDR3 DNA reads as TGTGCCAGCAGCGCCAGAACAGGGTGGGATGAGCAGTTCTTC.

The rearrangement joins TRBV30 to TRBJ2-5; TRBD1 aligns across 8 bases. Germline V gene sequence: CDR1 GTSNPN, CDR2 SVGIG (reference sequence). With V trimmed by 4 bases and J by 0 bases, 4 bases remained unmatched. There are 14 residues in the CDR3. CDR3 protein: CAWTGGGYQETQYF. CDR3 nucleotide sequence: TGTGCCTGGACAGGGGGCGGATACCAAGAGACCCAGTACTTC. The full variable domain, rest sourced from reference TRBV30 and TRBJ2-5, is SQTIHQWPATLVQPVGSPLSLECTVEGTSNPNLYWYRQAAGRGLQLLFYSVGIGQISSEVPQNLSASRPQDRQFILSSKKLLLSDSGFYLCAWTGGGYQETQYFGPGTRLLVL.

The chain has TRBV4-2 and TRBJ1-2; D is undetermined. Trimming left V 0 bases short and J 4 bases short, with 9 bases between. Germline V gene sequence: CDR1 LGHNA, CDR2 YNFKEQ. The CDR3 has 14 amino acids. The CDR3 region is CASSQDLGGYGYTF. As DNA, the CDR3 is TGTGCCAGCAGCCAAGATCTCGGAGGCTATGGCTACACCTTC.

The chain links TRBV27 to TRBJ2-1; D is unclear. CDR1 and CDR2 from the germline V gene are MNHEY and SMNVEV (reference sequence). Trimming stripped 3 bases from V and 2 bases from J, with 8 bases between. The length of the CDR3 is 14 residues. CDR3 sequence (DNA): TGTGCCAGCAGTTTCCAGCAGGCCTACAATGAGCAGTTCTTC. This sequence encodes CASSFQQAYNEQFF.

The chain carries TRBV7-8 and TRBJ2-7, with a possible D match to TRBD2 (6 bases). Trimming removed 5 bases from V and 3 bases from J, with 17 bases in between. The CDR3 spans 15 residues. Per germline, CDR1 SGHVS and CDR2 FQNEAQ. The CDR3 here is CASSTYSGENYEQYF. CDR3 in DNA: TGTGCCAGCAGCACTTATAGCGGAGAAAACTACGAGCAGTACTTC. The full variable domain, in which reference TRBV7-8 and TRBJ2-7 provide the parts outside the CDR3, is GAGVSQSPRYKVAKRGQDVALRCDPISGHVSLFWYQQALGQGPEFLTYFQNEAQLDKSGLPSDRFFAERPEGSVSTLKIQRTQQEDSAVYLCASSTYSGENYEQYFGPGTRLTVT.

The J gene is TRBJ1-1, the V gene TRBV4-1, with D unresolved. The CDR3 extends over 14 amino acids. V lost 5 bases and J lost 1, with 11 bases in between. Germline V gene sequence: CDR1 MGHRA, CDR2 YSYEKL. This CDR3 is CASSGWEWNTEAFF. CDR3 sequence (DNA): TGCGCCAGCAGCGGATGGGAGTGGAACACTGAAGCTTTCTTT.

This clone came up a few times. V and J are TRBV5-6 and TRBJ2-1, with TRBD2 matching over 12 bases. This CDR3 has 16 amino acids. The V gene's germline CDR1 is SGHDT and CDR2 YYEEEE. V was clipped by 4 bases and J by 7 bases; unmatched bases: 9. The CDR3 sequence is CASSIYLAGGQNEQFF. The CDR3 DNA reads as TGTGCCAGCAGCATCTACCTAGCGGGGGGGCAGAATGAGCAGTTCTTC.

V is TRBV2 and J is TRBJ2-6, with 11 bases identical to TRBD1. The CDR3 is 16 residues long. CDR1 and CDR2 from the germline V gene are SNHLY and FYNNEI. After removal of 6 bases from V and 2 bases from J, the junction contained 3 bases not matched to a gene. CDR3 region: CASSGQGATGANVLTF. For the CDR3, the DNA is TGTGCCAGCAGCGGACAGGGGGCAACTGGGGCCAACGTCCTGACTTTC.